This T cell receptor beta chain was captured in a study of human T cells and chemical hapten exposure. Study-wide background: Patch tests applied 0.01% DPC to the upper back, read at 6 days.

TCRdb reanalysed the RACE reads using MiXCR and keeps one entry per CDR3 protein. The sample contains about 84,000 distinct CDR3 sequences, about a tenth of which appear only once. Trimming stripped 4 bases from V and 2 bases from J, with 10 bases between. The CDR3 loop spans 15 amino acids. CDR1 is SGHNT, CDR2 YYREEE, per germline (reference sequence). The table lists this clonotype with many counts. Sample time point: patch test 3, about 24 weeks after DPC sensitization. Treatment given: therapeutic diphenylcyclopropenone sensitization with weekly scalp DPC. The receptor was derived from a woman aged 45-59 years with alopecia areata. Some clones in this sample may be carry-over from other donors' samples. The chain uses TRBV5-4 and TRBJ2-6, with D possibly TRBD1 on 6 matching bases. The starting material was whole blood, obtained in connection with sensitization to the hapten diphenylcyclopropenone (DPC). The CDR3 spells CASSPGVAGANVLTF. Here the CDR3 DNA reads TGTGCCAGCAGCCCAGGGGTGGCTGGGGCCAACGTCCTGACTTTC.